A single sample gave rise to the 15 T cell receptor beta chains below, sequenced in a study of shared clonotypes between healthy human individuals. Using immunoSEQ multiplex PCR, the repertoire was profiled, and TCRdb retains in-frame clones only, with some absent. The sample includes hundreds of thousands of clones, 98% of them seen just once. Naive CD8 populations comprised CD45RO-negative cells positively selected for CCR7, excluding terminally differentiated effector memory CD45RA+ cells. The sample was naive CD8+ T cells sorted from blood. The receptors were sampled from a man aged 25 to 40 in good health.

The chain couples TRBV27 to TRBJ2-1, with 9 positions matching TRBD1. This CDR3 has 16 residues. V was pared by 1 base and J by 8 bases, with 9 bases of the junction left unmatched. CDR1 and CDR2 from the germline V gene are MNHEY and SMNVEV (reference sequence). As DNA, the CDR3 is TGTGCCAGCAGTTTATTTGGACAGGGGTATGCCCATGAGCAGTTCTTC. Its translation: CASSLFGQGYAHEQFF.

The chain links TRBV7-8 to TRBJ2-5, with 7 bases that match TRBD1. CDR3 length: 15 residues. The germline CDR1 and CDR2 sequences are SGHVS and FQNEAQ. V gave up 4 bases and J gave up 2 bases; unmatched junction bases: 7. CDR3 sequence: CASSSKHRGQETQYF. The CDR3 DNA sequence: TGTGCCAGCAGCTCCAAACACAGGGGTCAAGAGACCCAGTACTTC.

This clone was recorded once. The chain uses TRBV27 and TRBJ2-1; TRBD2 might be the D (5 bases). This CDR3 has 13 residues. Between the trimmed V and J ends, which lost 2 bases and 10 bases, there was a span of 12 bases. Looked up from germline, CDR1 is MNHEY and CDR2 is SMNVEV (reference sequence). Written as DNA, the CDR3 is TGTGCCAGCAGTTTACTGCAAACGGGGGAGCAGTTCTTC. Protein sequence: CASSLLQTGEQFF.

The chain uses TRBV29-1 and TRBJ2-7, with 11 nucleotides matching TRBD1. Germline trimming cut 0 bases from V and 7 bases from J; bases unmatched to any gene: 8. Looked up from germline, CDR1 is SQVTM and CDR2 is ANQGSEA. The CDR3 totals 15 residues. The CDR3 loop is CSVEDRGQGAREQYF. In DNA form, the CDR3 reads TGCAGCGTTGAAGATAGAGGACAGGGGGCACGGGAGCAGTACTTC.

The rearrangement uses TRBV4-1 and TRBJ2-7, with 8 bases lining up with TRBD1. The CDR3 has 14 residues. CDR1 MGHRA and CDR2 YSYEKL come from the germline V gene. With V trimmed by 5 bases and J by 2 bases, 5 bases remained unmatched. The CDR3 coding sequence is TGCGCCAGCAGCTACGACAGGGGCCCCTACGAGCAGTACTTC. Translated, it gives CASSYDRGPYEQYF.

The chain joins TRBV13 to TRBJ2-4; 8 positions agree with TRBD2. The CDR3 is 15 residues long. Germline CDR1 PRHDT, CDR2 FYEKMQ (reference sequence). The trim removed 4 bases at V and 7 bases at J, leaving 9 bases unmatched. The CDR3 region is CASSSPGGRGNIQYF. DNA of the CDR3: TGTGCCAGCAGCTCCCCGGGAGGGAGGGGTAACATTCAGTACTTC.

The V and J genes are TRBV28 and TRBJ2-7; perhaps TRBD1 as D (6 bases). Germline assignment: CDR1 MDHEN and CDR2 SYDVKM. The CDR3 has 18 residues. The ends were cut back, 2 bases at V and 3 bases at J, with 23 bases in the middle. Here the CDR3 DNA reads TGTGCCAGCAGTTTAGATATTGAGGCAGGGACAAGTAACTACGAGCAGTACTTC. It is translated as CASSLDIEAGTSNYEQYF. The whole variable domain, remainder taken from reference TRBV28 and TRBJ2-7, is DVKVTQSSRYLVKRTGEKVFLECVQDMDHENMFWYRQDPGLGLRLIYFSYDVKMKEKGDIPEGYSVSREKKERFSLILESASTNQTSMYLCASSLDIEAGTSNYEQYFGPGTRLTVT.

This chain connects TRBV5-6 to TRBJ2-5, with D tentatively TRBD1 (5 bases). With 4 bases removed from V and 5 bases from J, the gap between germline ends came to 15 bases. In germline, CDR1 is SGHDT, CDR2 YYEEEE. CDR3 length equals 14 residues. The CDR3 DNA follows: TGTGCCAGCAGCCCGAGTCTTAACAGGGAGACCCAGTACTTC. Protein sequence: CASSPSLNRETQYF.

The rearrangement joins TRBV5-4 to TRBJ2-3; D perhaps matches TRBD2 (5 bases). The CDR3 loop spans 15 amino acids. Germline V gene data show CDR1 as SGHNT and CDR2 as YYREEE (reference sequence). V was trimmed by 2 bases and J by 6 bases, leaving 16 bases between them. CDR3 region: CASSFPGGPPDTQYF. CDR3 sequence (DNA): TGTGCCAGCAGCTTTCCAGGAGGCCCTCCGGATACGCAGTATTTT. Based on the CDR3 plus reference TRBV5-4 and TRBJ2-3, the full variable domain is ETGVTQSPTHLIKTRGQQVTLRCSSQSGHNTVSWYQQALGQGPQFIFQYYREEENGRGNFPPRFSGLQFPNYSSELNVNALELDDSALYLCASSFPGGPPDTQYFGPGTRLTVL.

This CDR3 is CASSPPAGTSGSNEQFF. CDR3 DNA sequence: TGCGCCAGCAGCCCCCCGGCCGGGACTAGCGGGAGCAATGAGCAGTTCTTC. This chain connects TRBV4-1 to TRBJ2-1; 14 bases agree with TRBD2. From germline, CDR1 is MGHRA and CDR2 YSYEKL. V shed 4 bases and J 6 bases; nucleotides not matched to a gene: 8. The CDR3 length is 17 residues.

The V gene is TRBV4-1, the J gene TRBJ1-2; D remains ambiguous. Germline CDR1 MGHRA, CDR2 YSYEKL. The CDR3 length is 13 residues. Trimming took 0 bases from V and 4 from J, leaving 6 bases between them. The CDR3 loop is CASSQDTVYGYTF. In nucleotides, the CDR3 is TGCGCCAGCAGCCAAGATACAGTCTATGGCTACACCTTC.

In this sample, this clone turned up once. The V and J genes are TRBV7-9 and TRBJ1-1, with TRBD1 as a possible D gene (6 bases). Germline-derived CDR1 and CDR2 are SEHNR and FQNEAQ (reference sequence). This CDR3 is 14 amino acids long. V was shortened by 2 bases and J by 1 base, with 8 bases between the two germline ends. CDR3 nucleotide sequence: TGTGCCAGCAGCTTAACAGGGCCGAACACTGAAGCTTTCTTT. Residues: CASSLTGPNTEAFF.

The CDR3 sequence: CASSVARGSLTDTQYF. CDR3 DNA: TGTGCCAGCAGCGTAGCCCGGGGCAGCCTCACAGATACGCAGTATTTT. The chain couples TRBV9 to TRBJ2-3; the D gene could be TRBD1 or TRBD2 (5 bases each). This CDR3 is 16 amino acids long. Trimming took 0 bases from V and 2 from J, leaving 13 bases between them. Per the germline V gene, CDR1 is SGDLS and CDR2 is YYNGEE.

This chain connects TRBV7-3 to TRBJ2-1; possibly TRBD1 or TRBD2 for D (6 bases each). The CDR3 runs to 16 residues. Looked up from germline, CDR1 is SGHTA and CDR2 is FQGTGA. V was clipped by 2 bases and J by 5 bases, with 16 bases between them. CDR3 amino acids: CASSLAGHLGDNEQFF. CDR3 in DNA: TGTGCCAGCAGCTTAGCGGGACACCTTGGGGACAATGAGCAGTTCTTC. Full variable domain (outside the CDR3, taken from reference TRBV7-3 and TRBJ2-1): GAGVSQTPSNKVTEKGKYVELRCDPISGHTALYWYRQSLGQGPEFLIYFQGTGAADDSGLPNDRFFAVRPEGSVSTLKIQRTERGDSAVYLCASSLAGHLGDNEQFFGPGTRLTVL.

J is TRBJ1-5 and V is TRBV5-5; no firm D call. Trimming removed 4 bases at V and 2 bases at J, with 10 bases between. Germline CDR1 SGHKS, CDR2 YYEKEE (reference sequence). The length of the CDR3 is 14 residues. CDR3 in DNA: TGTGCCAGCAGCCCCGCGGGAGGCAATCAGCCCCAGCATTTT. Encoded protein: CASSPAGGNQPQHF.